These T cell receptor beta chains were read from a single sample in a study of healthy donors' naive CD4 and CD8 T cells. Each CDR3 protein is one row after TCRdb ran MiXCR on the reads. The table lists about 180,000 distinct CDR3 sequences, 74% of them singletons. Sequenced input: naive CD4+ and CD8+ T cells sorted from blood, pooled from several donors. The receptors shown here come from a pool of human donors in good health; the sample pools cells from several healthy donors. The CDR3 runs from the conserved cysteine through the conserved F or W. Clone size is given for some rows only: seen once, a few or many times, or a class if the clone is expanded.

v_gene	abundance	CDR3aa
TRBV19	-	CASSYATSYNEQFF
TRBV27	-	CASGARGEETQYF
TRBV7-2	once	CASSSDTVLHF
TRBV6-5	-	CASTPPGTYNEQFF
TRBV2	few	CASREGQGYEQYF
TRBV29-1	-	CSASVTSVKYNGQFF
TRBV5-4	-	CASSLTSGSRYEQYF
TRBV2	-	CASSGPQSYGYTF
TRBV19	-	CASSARDRGWDYGYTF
TRBV13	-	CASQGSPYNEQFF
TRBV4-3	-	CASSQEAGVGGAIQETQYF
TRBV27	-	CAGIRPPGQNYEQYF
TRBV11-3	-	CASSLAGEDYGYTF
TRBV27	-	CASSLSRGRGSDTQYF
TRBV7-8	-	CASSFRGQDNSPLHF
TRBV19	-	CASSPDGNYGYTF
TRBV29-1	many	CSGSGRQETQYF
TRBV19	once	CASSIPTSADHTDTQYF
TRBV29-1	-	CSVAGVAGVNTEAFF
TRBV6-5	-	CATRQGLGIQYF
TRBV27	few	CASSLSGDSNQPQHF
TRBV6-1	-	CASSDRDSSYEQYF
TRBV7-9	-	CASSLHAAREQFF
TRBV29-1	-	CSVVKGTDTQYF
TRBV5-1	-	CASSFEGRRDNEQFF
TRBV29-1	-	CSVMGLGDREQYF
TRBV6-1	few	CASSEALGRLGYTF
TRBV6-5	few	CASSYLQGEEGGYTF
TRBV6-5	once	CASSLSWTGSYEQYF
TRBV19	-	CASSILAAYNEQFF
TRBV30	-	CAWIPLDSYEQYF
TRBV5-1	-	CASSFGTPQNNEQFF
TRBV29-1	once	CSVETGRNQPQHF
TRBV29-1	-	CSVDGDRGDGANVLTF
TRBV5-6	-	CASSSRQGAKNIQYF
TRBV6-5	-	CASSYSGAGIPGNQPQHF
TRBV5-4	-	CASSFSGVSYEQYF
TRBV15	few	CATSRESWGNQPQHF
TRBV6-5	once	CASSYGSGPAYEQYF
TRBV18	-	CASSPGLAGVFHEQYF
TRBV19	-	CASSIDQGITNQPQHF
TRBV6-5	-	CASSYVVGGDTDTQYF
TRBV10-3	-	CAISSTGGSYNEQFF